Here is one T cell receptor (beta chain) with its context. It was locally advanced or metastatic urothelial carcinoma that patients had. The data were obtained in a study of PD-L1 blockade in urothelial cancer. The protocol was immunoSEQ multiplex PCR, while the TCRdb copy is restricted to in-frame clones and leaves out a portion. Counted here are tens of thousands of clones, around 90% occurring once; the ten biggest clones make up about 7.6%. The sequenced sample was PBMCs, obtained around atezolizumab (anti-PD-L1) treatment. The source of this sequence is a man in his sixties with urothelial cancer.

The CDR3 region is CAWSELAGGHNEQFF. The CDR3 bases are TGTGCCTGGAGTGAACTAGCGGGGGGGCACAATGAGCAGTTCTTC. This chain links TRBV30 with TRBJ2-1; 13 bases are a match to TRBD2. V lost 1 base, J lost 5 bases, and 2 bases stayed unmatched. Germline V CDR1 and CDR2: GTSNPN, SVGIG (reference sequence). The CDR3 runs to 15 residues.